What follows is one T cell receptor beta chain and its context. Losses at the gene ends were 6 bases for V and 2 bases for J; bases not matched to a gene: 7. The CDR3 spans 16 residues. Germline CDR1 reads SQVTM; CDR2 reads ANQGSEA. The sample originates from a study of blood T cell repertoires in COVID-19. Methods used by the authors: By means of reference gene primer amplification, nucleated cell counts were estimated. Sequencing used immunoSEQ multiplex PCR; TCRdb keeps in-frame clones, though not all of them. V, J and clone size reflect that table, while D and trimming were determined from the DNA. The table lists about 180,000 clones, under 85% of them singletons.

Material for sequencing was peripheral blood. This clonotype was sampled from a human donor in a cohort sampled during active COVID-19. The chain employs TRBV29-1 and TRBJ2-3; 14 bases match TRBD2. CDR3 bases: TGCAGCGTCGAGCCGGGACTAGCGGGGGCCACAGATACGCAGTATTTT. Translation: CSVEPGLAGATDTQYF.